The 5 T cell receptor beta chains reported below all come from one sample, sequenced in a study of blood T cell repertoires in COVID-19. Here immunoSEQ multiplex PCR was the method, and the copy in TCRdb shows in-frame clones only, minus some. Seen here are over 350,000 clones, around nine tenths observed once, and the top ten hold about 10%. Sequenced input: PBMCs or T cells enriched from blood (not recorded which). All receptors come from a woman between 50 and 59 years old who had recovered from COVID-19.

This chain links TRBV7-2 with TRBJ2-7; TRBD2 agrees at 16 bases. The CDR3 is made up of 18 amino acids. V was pared by 4 bases and J by 6 bases, with 12 bases of the junction left unmatched. CDR1 is SGHTA, CDR2 FQGNSA, per germline. For the CDR3, the DNA is TGTGCCAGCAGCTCGGGACTAGCGGGGGGGCCGAGGTACCCCGAGCAGTACTTC. Its translation is CASSSGLAGGPRYPEQYF.

The gene calls are TRBV6-5 and TRBJ1-2; D is perhaps TRBD1 (6 bases). V lost 6 bases and J lost 1, with 15 bases in between. The CDR3 totals 15 residues. CDR1 MNHEY and CDR2 SVGAGI come from the germline V gene. Here the CDR3 DNA reads TGTGCCAGCAGCGCCGACAGGTGGGATAACTATGGCTACACCTTC. It translates to CASSADRWDNYGYTF.

The chain combines TRBV5-1 with TRBJ1-1; 8 bases line up with TRBD1. J was trimmed by 3 bases and V by 4 bases; bases with no gene match: 5. This CDR3 has 14 amino acids. Germline V gene sequence: CDR1 SGHRS, CDR2 YFSETQ. The CDR3 bases are TGCGCCAGCAGCACGGGGACAGGAGACACTGAAGCTTTCTTT. It translates to CASSTGTGDTEAFF.

The chain combines TRBV10-3 with TRBJ1-2, with 10 bases lining up with TRBD1. The CDR3 contains 15 residues. Losses at the gene ends were 2 bases for V and 8 bases for J; bases not matched to a gene: 8. CDR1 and CDR2 from the germline V gene are ENHRY and SYGVKD. The CDR3 DNA sequence: TGTGCCATCAGTGAGACCGGGACAGGGGTGAGAGGCTACACCTTC. Protein product: CAISETGTGVRGYTF.

A single count supports this clone. The V and J genes are TRBV27 and TRBJ1-1, with a weak D call TRBD1 (5 bases). The CDR3 totals 16 residues. The germline gives CDR1 MNHEY, CDR2 SMNVEV (reference sequence). Trimming pared 6 bases from V and 1 base from J, leaving 18 bases between. CDR3 protein: CASSAGSRWANTEAFF. DNA of the CDR3: TGTGCCAGCAGCGCAGGGTCGCGTTGGGCGAACACTGAAGCTTTCTTT.